This TCR beta chain emerged from a study of cytomegalovirus exposure and HLA in healthy donors. General observations from the study: The study reported that TCR beta sequences accurately predicted HLA-A and HLA-B alleles in most subjects. Association of a missense DCLRE1C variant with TCR beta V- and J-gene trimming was reported in a later analysis. Across HLA loci, a later analysis found differing TCR association rates, with DRB1 most and HLA-C fewest.

The germline CDR1 and CDR2 sequences are GTSNPN and SVGIG (reference sequence). J was trimmed by 4 bases and V by 7 bases; bases with no gene match: 9. The CDR3 totals 15 residues. Remarks on this clone: Its antigen is undetermined.

Primers: 60 Vbeta forward and 13 Jbeta reverse. Libraries were prepared by immunoSEQ multiplex PCR; TCRdb keeps only in-frame clonotypes and omits some of them. The top ten clones hold 3.6% of a sample with approximately 32,000 clones, approximately 82% of them seen once. The receptor was derived from a woman between 18 and 29 years old in good health and CMV-seronegative. Material for sequencing was PBMCs. The gene calls are TRBV30 and TRBJ2-1, with TRBD2 identical over 11 bases. Here the CDR3 reads CASVIAGGPYNEQFF. The CDR3 DNA follows: TGTGCCTCAGTAATAGCGGGAGGGCCGTACAATGAGCAGTTCTTC. The entire variable domain, with the rest obtained from reference TRBV30 and TRBJ2-1, is as follows: SQTIHQWPATLVQPVGSPLSLECTVEGTSNPNLYWYRQAAGRGLQLLFYSVGIGQISSEVPQNLSASRPQDRQFILSSKKLLLSDSGFYLCASVIAGGPYNEQFFGPGTRLTVL.